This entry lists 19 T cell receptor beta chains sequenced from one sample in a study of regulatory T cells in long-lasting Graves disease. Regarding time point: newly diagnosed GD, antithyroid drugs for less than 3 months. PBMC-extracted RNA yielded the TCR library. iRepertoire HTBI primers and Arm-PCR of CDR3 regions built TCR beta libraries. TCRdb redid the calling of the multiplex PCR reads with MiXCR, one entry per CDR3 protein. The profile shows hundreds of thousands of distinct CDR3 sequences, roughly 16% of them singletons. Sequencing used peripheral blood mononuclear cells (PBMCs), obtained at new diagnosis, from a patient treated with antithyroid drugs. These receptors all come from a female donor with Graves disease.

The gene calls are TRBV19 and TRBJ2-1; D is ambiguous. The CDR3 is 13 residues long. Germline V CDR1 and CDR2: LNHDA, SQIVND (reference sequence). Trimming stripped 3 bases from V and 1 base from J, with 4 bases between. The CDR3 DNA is TGTGCCAGTAGTATGGCGTCCTACAATGAGCAGTTCTTC. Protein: CASSMASYNEQFF.

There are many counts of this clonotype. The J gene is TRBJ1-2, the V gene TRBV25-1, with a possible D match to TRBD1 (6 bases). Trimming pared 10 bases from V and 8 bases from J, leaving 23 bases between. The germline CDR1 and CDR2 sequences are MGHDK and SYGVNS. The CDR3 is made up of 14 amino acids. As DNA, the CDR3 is TGTGCCACCCAAACTACAGGGTACAGTGAGGGCTACACCTTC. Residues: CATQTTGYSEGYTF.

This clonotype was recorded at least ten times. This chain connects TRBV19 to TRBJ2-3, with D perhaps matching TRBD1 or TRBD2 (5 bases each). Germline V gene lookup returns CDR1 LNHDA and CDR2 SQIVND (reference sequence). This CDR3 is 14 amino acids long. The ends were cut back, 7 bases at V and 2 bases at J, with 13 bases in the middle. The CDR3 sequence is CASTLRDHTDTQYF. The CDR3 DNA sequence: TGTGCCAGTACCCTCCGGGACCACACAGATACGCAGTATTTT.

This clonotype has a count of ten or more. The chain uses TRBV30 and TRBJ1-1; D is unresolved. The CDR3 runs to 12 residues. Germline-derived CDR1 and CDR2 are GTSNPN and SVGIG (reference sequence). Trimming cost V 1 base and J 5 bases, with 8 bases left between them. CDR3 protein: CAWSDIGTEAFF. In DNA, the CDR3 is TGTGCCTGGAGTGACATAGGGACTGAAGCTTTCTTT.

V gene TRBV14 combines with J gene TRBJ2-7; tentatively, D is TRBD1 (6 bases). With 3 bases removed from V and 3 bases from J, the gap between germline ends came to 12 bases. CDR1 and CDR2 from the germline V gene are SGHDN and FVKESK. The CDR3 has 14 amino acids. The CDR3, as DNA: TGTGCCAGCAGCCACCGGGCCAGGGGCTACGAGCAGTACTTC. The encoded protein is CASSHRARGYEQYF. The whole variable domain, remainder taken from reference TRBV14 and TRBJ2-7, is EAGVTQFPSHSVIEKGQTVTLRCDPISGHDNLYWYRRVMGKEIKFLLHFVKESKQDESGMPNNRFLAERTGGTYSTLKVQPAELEDSGVYFCASSHRARGYEQYFGPGTRLTVT.

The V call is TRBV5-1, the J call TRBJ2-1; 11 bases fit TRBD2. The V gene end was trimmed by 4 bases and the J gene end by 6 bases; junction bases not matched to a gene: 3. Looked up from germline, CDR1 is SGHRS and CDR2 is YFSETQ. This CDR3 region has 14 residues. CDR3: CASSPSGGSNEQFF. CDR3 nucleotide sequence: TGCGCCAGCAGCCCTAGCGGGGGGAGCAATGAGCAGTTCTTC.

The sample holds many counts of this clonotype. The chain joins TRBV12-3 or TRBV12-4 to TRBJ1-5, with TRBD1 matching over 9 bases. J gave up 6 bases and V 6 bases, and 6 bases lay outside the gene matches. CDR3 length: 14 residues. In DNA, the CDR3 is TGTGCCAGCAGCCCGACAGGGGGTGCTCAGCCCCAGCATTTT. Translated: CASSPTGGAQPQHF.

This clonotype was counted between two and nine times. The CDR3 DNA sequence: TGTGCCAGCACCCTCGGAGGAGGGGGTTACTTTCGCACCGGGGAGCTGTTTTTT. Protein product: CASTLGGGGYFRTGELFF. This rearrangement joins TRBV6-1 to TRBJ2-2, with D possibly being TRBD1 or TRBD2 (6 bases each). There are 18 residues in the CDR3. Trimming removed 7 bases from V and 4 bases from J, with 25 bases in between. Germline values: CDR1 MNHNS, CDR2 SASEGT.

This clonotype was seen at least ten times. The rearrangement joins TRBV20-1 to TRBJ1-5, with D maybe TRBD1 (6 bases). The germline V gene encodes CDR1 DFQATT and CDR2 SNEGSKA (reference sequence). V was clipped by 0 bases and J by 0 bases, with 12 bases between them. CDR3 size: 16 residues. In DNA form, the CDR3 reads TGCAGTGCTAGAGACGACAGGTTTAATAGCAATCAGCCCCAGCATTTT. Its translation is CSARDDRFNSNQPQHF.

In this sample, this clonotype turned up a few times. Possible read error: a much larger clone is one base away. CDR3 sequence reads: CASSGTPSGYTF. DNA for the CDR3: TGTGCCAGCAGCGGGACGCCGAGTGGCTACACCTTC. V gene TRBV12-3 or TRBV12-4 combines with J gene TRBJ1-2, with D tentatively TRBD1 (5 bases). The CDR3 loop spans 12 amino acids. V was pared by 6 bases and J by 7 bases, with 12 bases between.

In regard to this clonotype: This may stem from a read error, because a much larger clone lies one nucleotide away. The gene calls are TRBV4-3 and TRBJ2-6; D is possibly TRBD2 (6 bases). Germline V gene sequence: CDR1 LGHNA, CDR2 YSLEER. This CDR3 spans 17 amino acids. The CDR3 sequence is CASSQGGLLSGANALTF. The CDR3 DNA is TGCGCCAGCAGCCAAGGGGGACTGCTATCTGGGGCCAACGCCCTGACTTTC.

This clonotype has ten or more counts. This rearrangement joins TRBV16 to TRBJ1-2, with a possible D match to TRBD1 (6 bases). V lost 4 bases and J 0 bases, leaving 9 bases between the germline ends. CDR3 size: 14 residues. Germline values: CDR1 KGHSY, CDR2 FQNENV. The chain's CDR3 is CASSRWTANYGYTF. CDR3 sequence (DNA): TGTGCCAGCAGCCGTTGGACAGCTAACTATGGCTACACCTTC.

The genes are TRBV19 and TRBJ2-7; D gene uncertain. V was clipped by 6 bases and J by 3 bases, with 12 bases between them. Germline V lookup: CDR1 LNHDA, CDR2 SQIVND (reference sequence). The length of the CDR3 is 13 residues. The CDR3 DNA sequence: TGTGCCAGTAGGACGACGGTGGACTACGAGCAGTACTTC. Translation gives CASRTTVDYEQYF.

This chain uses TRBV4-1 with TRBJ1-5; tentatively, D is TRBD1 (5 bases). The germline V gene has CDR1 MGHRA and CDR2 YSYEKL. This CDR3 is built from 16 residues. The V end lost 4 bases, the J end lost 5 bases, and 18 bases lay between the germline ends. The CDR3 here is CASSPRAWQGYQPQHF. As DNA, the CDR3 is TGCGCCAGCAGCCCCCGGGCGTGGCAGGGATATCAGCCCCAGCATTTT.

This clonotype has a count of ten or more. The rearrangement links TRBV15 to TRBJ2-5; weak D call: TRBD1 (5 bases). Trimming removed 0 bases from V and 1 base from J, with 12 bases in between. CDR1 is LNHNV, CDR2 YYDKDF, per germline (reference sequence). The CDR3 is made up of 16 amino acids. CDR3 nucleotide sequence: TGTGCCACCAGCAGAGATCGTAGGACACGCCAAGAGACCCAGTACTTC. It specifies CATSRDRRTRQETQYF.

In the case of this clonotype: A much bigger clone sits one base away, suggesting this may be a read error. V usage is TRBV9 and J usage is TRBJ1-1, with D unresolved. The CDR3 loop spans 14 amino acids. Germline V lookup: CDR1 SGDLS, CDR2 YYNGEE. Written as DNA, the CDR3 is TGTGCCAGCAGCGTAGTCTTGGGAACCACTGAAGCTTCCTTT. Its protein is CASSVVLGTTEASF.

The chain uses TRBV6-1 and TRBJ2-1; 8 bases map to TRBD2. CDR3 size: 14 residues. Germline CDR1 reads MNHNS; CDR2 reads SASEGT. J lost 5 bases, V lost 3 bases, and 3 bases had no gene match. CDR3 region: CASSETSDNNEQFF. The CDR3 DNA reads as TGTGCCAGCAGTGAGACTAGCGACAACAATGAGCAGTTCTTC.

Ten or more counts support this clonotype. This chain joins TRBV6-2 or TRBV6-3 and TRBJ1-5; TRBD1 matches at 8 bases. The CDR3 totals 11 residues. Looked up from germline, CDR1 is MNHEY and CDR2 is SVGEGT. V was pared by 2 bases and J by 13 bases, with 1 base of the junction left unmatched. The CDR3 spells CASSYGQGQHF. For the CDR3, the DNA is TGTGCCAGCAGTTACGGACAGGGACAGCATTTT.

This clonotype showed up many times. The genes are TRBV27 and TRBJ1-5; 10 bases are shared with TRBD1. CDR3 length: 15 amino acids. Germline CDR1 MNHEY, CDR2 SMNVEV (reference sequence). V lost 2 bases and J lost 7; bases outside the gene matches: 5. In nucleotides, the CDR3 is TGTGCCAGCAGTTTAGTAGGACAGGGGGGGCAGCCCCAGCATTTT. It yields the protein CASSLVGQGGQPQHF.